Listed below are T cell receptor beta chains from one sample, sequenced in a study of T cell repertoires in cytomegalovirus infection. TCRdb reprocessed the reads via MiXCR and lists one record per CDR3 protein. In the table there are some 800,000 distinct CDR3 sequences, around a third of which are singletons. Their antigens remain unidentified. Sequences were derived from cultured CD8+ T cells from PBMCs, sampled from culture after CMV antigen stimulation. The receptor source for this set is a human donor in good health (CMV status not recorded). Some clones in this sample may be carry-over from other donors' samples. Each CDR3 is given with its conserved first and last residue. The D gene is left open where the match is weak. Expanded clones are given a class, and other clones once, few, many or no size at all.

v_call	clone_size	d_call	j_call	cdr3_aa	cdr3_nt
TRBV27	-	TRBD1	TRBJ2-1	CASARGLDEQFF	TGTGCCAGCGCTAGGGGGCTGGATGAGCAGTTCTTC
TRBV12-3/TRBV12-4	many	TRBD1	TRBJ1-5	CASSLATGDQPQHF	TGTGCCAGCAGTTTAGCTACAGGGGATCAGCCCCAGCATTTT
TRBV27	few	TRBD1	TRBJ1-5	CASSLEDRAGNQPQHF	TGTGCCAGCAGTTTAGAAGACAGGGCCGGGAATCAGCCCCAGCATTTT
TRBV15	-	TRBD1	TRBJ1-1	CATSPRGTGVNTEAFF	TGTGCCACCAGCCCTAGAGGGACAGGTGTGAACACTGAAGCTTTCTTT
TRBV7-9	few	-	TRBJ2-7	CASSFERVGWNEQYF	TGTGCCAGCAGTTTTGAGCGAGTTGGATGGAACGAGCAGTACTTC
TRBV6-2/TRBV6-3	few	TRBD1	TRBJ2-1	CASRGPGTGVYNEQFF	TGTGCCAGCAGGGGTCCCGGGACAGGGGTTTACAATGAGCAGTTCTTC
TRBV12-5	-	TRBD1	TRBJ2-7	CASGLVPDRGDEQYF	TGTGCTAGTGGTTTGGTACCGGACAGGGGGGACGAGCAGTACTTC
TRBV10-3	-	-	TRBJ1-2	CAIRDAPGYTF	TGTGCCATCCGGGACGCCCCTGGCTACACCTTC
TRBV6-6	-	TRBD1	TRBJ1-2	CASSRNRGDNYGYTF	TGTGCCAGCAGTCGAAACAGGGGGGACAACTATGGCTACACCTTC
TRBV27	few	TRBD2	TRBJ2-2	CASSLFPGRVTGELFF	TGTGCCAGCAGTTTATTTCCAGGGAGGGTCACCGGGGAGCTGTTTTTT
TRBV27	-	-	TRBJ1-2	CASRGLGYGYTF	TGTGCCAGCAGGGGCTTGGGCTATGGCTACACCTTC
TRBV14	few	-	TRBJ1-2	CASSLAGRTLPVYTF	TGTGCCAGCAGCCTCGCCGGCCGCACATTGCCGGTCTACACCTTC
TRBV7-3	-	TRBD2	TRBJ2-5	CASRSGTSGPQETQYF	TGTGCCAGCAGGTCCGGGACTAGCGGGCCCCAAGAGACCCAGTACTTC
TRBV5-1	-	-	TRBJ2-7	CASSFSARSSSYEQYF	TGCGCCAGCAGCTTTTCCGCGAGGTCGAGTTCCTACGAGCAGTACTTC
TRBV7-6	-	-	TRBJ2-6	CASSLFWSGNVLGIGSGANVLTF	TGTGCCAGCAGCTTATTCTGGTCGGGAAACGTCTTGGGGATTGGCTCTGGGGCCAACGTCCTGACTTTC
TRBV6-6	-	-	TRBJ2-2	CASSGQLGGMNTGELFF	TGTGCCAGCAGCGGGCAGTTAGGGGGAATGAACACCGGGGAGCTGTTTTTT
TRBV7-9	-	-	TRBJ2-7	CASSPPLFYEQYF	TGTGCCAGCAGCCCCCCGCTCTTCTACGAGCAGTACTTC
TRBV7-6	many	TRBD1	TRBJ2-5	CASSSSGQGFPRGAQYF	TGTGCCAGCAGCTCGTCGGGACAGGGTTTTCCTCGAGGGGCCCAGTACTTC
TRBV6-6	once	-	TRBJ2-1	CASRRASDEQFF	TGTGCCAGCAGACGGGCAAGCGATGAGCAGTTCTTC
TRBV7-9	many	-	TRBJ2-7	CASSFTTYEQYF	TGTGCCAGCAGCTTTACTACCTACGAGCAGTACTTC
TRBV7-9	few	-	TRBJ1-2	CASSLAPGPINYGYTF	TGTGCCAGCAGCTTAGCGCCCGGACCTATTAACTATGGCTACACCTTC
TRBV5-5	-	-	TRBJ1-1	CASSLGLREMNTEAFF	TGTGCCAGCAGCCTTGGACTGAGGGAGATGAACACTGAAGCTTTCTTT
TRBV6-5	-	-	TRBJ1-1	CASGVDPETEAFF	TGTGCCAGCGGAGTGGACCCTGAAACTGAAGCTTTCTTT
TRBV6-5	-	-	TRBJ2-2	CASSYKDTGELFF	TGTGCCAGCAGTTATAAGGACACCGGGGAGCTGTTTTTT
TRBV6-1	-	-	TRBJ2-7	CAGEDSYEQYF	TGTGCCGGGGAGGACAGCTACGAGCAGTACTTC
TRBV27	-	-	TRBJ1-5	CANRPGLGNQPQHF	TGTGCCAACAGACCAGGGTTGGGCAATCAGCCCCAGCATTTT
TRBV10-3	few	TRBD1	TRBJ1-2	CAISRTGQGSGENYGYTF	TGTGCCATCAGCCGTACGGGACAGGGATCGGGTGAGAACTATGGCTACACCTTC
TRBV10-3	few	-	TRBJ2-1	CAIEPLDSYNEQFF	TGTGCCATCGAGCCGCTTGACAGTTACAATGAGCAGTTCTTC
TRBV25-1	few	-	TRBJ1-4	CASSELGVEKLFF	TGTGCCAGCAGTGAACTTGGGGTTGAAAAACTGTTTTTT
TRBV7-9	-	-	TRBJ1-1	CASSLTGNTNTEAFF	TGTGCCAGCAGCTTAACGGGGAACACGAACACTGAAGCTTTCTTT
TRBV4-1	-	-	TRBJ1-6	CASSQAPSSYNSPLHF	TGCGCCAGCAGCCAAGCCCCGAGCTCCTATAATTCACCCCTCCACTTT
TRBV6-5	few	TRBD2	TRBJ2-1	CASSYAGTSGGVVEQFF	TGTGCCAGCAGTTACGCGGGGACTAGCGGGGGGGTAGTTGAGCAGTTCTTC
TRBV7-8	many	-	TRBJ2-6	CASSLDPDSSGANVLTF	TGTGCCAGCAGCTTAGATCCGGACAGCTCTGGGGCCAACGTCCTGACTTTC
TRBV2	-	-	TRBJ2-1	CASSDPAEGSYNEQFF	TGTGCCAGCAGTGACCCGGCGGAGGGTTCCTACAATGAGCAGTTCTTC
TRBV27	-	TRBD2	TRBJ2-2	CASSLVAGRDTGELFF	TGTGCCAGCAGTTTAGTGGCGGGGAGGGACACCGGGGAGCTGTTTTTT
TRBV6-6	many	-	TRBJ1-5	CASSLDSQFNQPQHF	TGTGCCAGCAGTTTGGACAGCCAATTCAATCAGCCCCAGCATTTT
TRBV19	-	-	TRBJ1-1	CASSIRPQGLVNTEAFF	TGTGCCAGTAGTATAAGGCCCCAGGGTCTCGTGAACACTGAAGCTTTCTTT
TRBV19	few	-	TRBJ1-5	CASSVPGGVPQHF	TGTGCCAGTAGTGTGCCGGGGGGTGTGCCCCAGCATTTT
TRBV4-3	-	-	TRBJ2-2	CASSQDNPRPDTGELFF	TGCGCCAGCAGCCAAGACAACCCTCGGCCCGACACCGGGGAGCTGTTTTTT
TRBV6-1	few	-	TRBJ1-5	CASSEVDWGFGNQPQHF	TGTGCCAGCAGTGAAGTGGATTGGGGCTTCGGCAATCAGCCCCAGCATTTT